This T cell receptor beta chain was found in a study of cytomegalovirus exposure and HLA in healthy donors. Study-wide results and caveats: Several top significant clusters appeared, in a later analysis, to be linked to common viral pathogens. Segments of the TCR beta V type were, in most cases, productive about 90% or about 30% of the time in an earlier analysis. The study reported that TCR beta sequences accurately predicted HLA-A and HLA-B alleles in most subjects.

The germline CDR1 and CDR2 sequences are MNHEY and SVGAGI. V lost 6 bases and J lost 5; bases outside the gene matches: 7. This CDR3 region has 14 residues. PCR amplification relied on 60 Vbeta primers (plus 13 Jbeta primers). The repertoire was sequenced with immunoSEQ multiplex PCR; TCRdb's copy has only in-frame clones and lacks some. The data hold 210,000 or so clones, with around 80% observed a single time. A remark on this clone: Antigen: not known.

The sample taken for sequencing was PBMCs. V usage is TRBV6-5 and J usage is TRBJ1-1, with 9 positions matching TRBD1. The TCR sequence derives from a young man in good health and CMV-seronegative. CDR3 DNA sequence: TGTGCCAGCAGGCTCAACAGGGGGCCAACTGAAGCTTTCTTT. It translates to CASRLNRGPTEAFF.